A single sample gave rise to the 5 T cell receptor beta chains below, sequenced in a study of cytomegalovirus exposure and HLA in healthy donors. Researchers ran the PCR with 60 Vbeta and 13 Jbeta primers. The assay was immunoSEQ multiplex PCR, and TCRdb's table has in-frame clones only and misses some. The sample includes 150,000 to 200,000 clones, over 60% of them seen just once. The sequenced sample consisted of PBMCs. Source of these receptors: a man aged 45-65 years in good health and CMV-seropositive.

The rearrangement links TRBV7-2 to TRBJ2-5; D is unclear. The length of the CDR3 is 15 residues. Germline loops: CDR1 SGHTA, CDR2 FQGNSA. V was pared by 2 bases and J by 2 bases, with 12 bases between. The CDR3 region has the DNA TGTGCCAGCAGCTTAACACGAAGTACGCAAGAGACCCAGTACTTC. It codes for CASSLTRSTQETQYF. Supplemented by reference TRBV7-2 and TRBJ2-5, the full variable domain reads GAGVSQSPSNKVTEKGKDVELRCDPISGHTALYWYRQSLGQGLEFLIYFQGNSAPDKSGLPSDRFSAERTGGSVSTLTIQRTQQEDSAVYLCASSLTRSTQETQYFGPGTRLLVL.

The chain carries TRBV28 and TRBJ2-7, with a tentative D call TRBD1 (5 bases). The CDR3 is 13 residues long. From germline, CDR1 is MDHEN and CDR2 SYDVKM. V shed 6 bases and J shed 1 base, with 10 bases lying between them. The CDR3 coding sequence is TGTGCCAGCAGCCATAGGGGATCCTACGAGCAGTACTTC. As protein: CASSHRGSYEQYF.

The chain combines TRBV10-3 with TRBJ2-3; a possible D gene is TRBD2 (7 bases). Germline V gene data show CDR1 as ENHRY and CDR2 as SYGVKD. The CDR3 is 14 residues long. Deletions cut 6 bases from V and 2 bases from J, with 12 bases between. The DNA for the CDR3 is TGTGCCATCAGGGGCGGGGGCCCCACAGATACGCAGTATTTT. Translating gives CAIRGGGPTDTQYF.

V and J are TRBV25-1 and TRBJ1-6, with 8 nucleotides matching TRBD1. Germline lookup yields CDR1 MGHDK and CDR2 SYGVNS. This CDR3 comprises 15 residues. The ends lost 5 bases at V and 11 bases at J; junction bases unmatched: 11. CDR3 region: CASSIGQGRATPLHF. The DNA for the CDR3 is TGTGCCAGCAGTATAGGACAGGGAAGAGCCACACCCCTCCACTTT.

The chain carries TRBV28 and TRBJ2-5; D may be TRBD1 (6 bases). The CDR3 loop spans 15 amino acids. Germline V gives CDR1 MDHEN, CDR2 SYDVKM. V shed 1 base and J shed 1 base, with 10 bases lying between them. The CDR3, as DNA: TGTGCCAGCAGTTTATATCAGGGGATCCAAGAGACCCAGTACTTC. Its protein is CASSLYQGIQETQYF.